Following are 32 T cell receptor beta chains from one sample sequenced in a study of STAT5B mutations in CD4+ large granular lymphocyte leukemia. The protocol was immunoSEQ multiplex PCR, while the TCRdb copy is restricted to in-frame clones and leaves out a portion. The repertoire holds around 25,000 clones, with less than 80% as singletons. The sequenced sample was CD4+ T cells from blood buffy coats. The source is a human donor in good health.

This sequence joins TRBV28 and TRBJ1-6, with a tentative D call TRBD1 (6 bases). CDR3 length: 16 amino acids. From germline, CDR1 is MDHEN and CDR2 SYDVKM. Trimming took off 7 bases at V and 1 base at J, with 14 bases between the two ends. The CDR3 DNA sequence: TGTGCCAGCAAGAAACCAGGGGTATCCTATAATTCACCCCTCCACTTT. As protein: CASKKPGVSYNSPLHF.

This clone has just a few counts. J is TRBJ2-7 and V is TRBV5-6; unclear D gene. CDR3 length: 15 residues. The ends were cut back, 2 bases at V and 4 bases at J, with 16 bases in the middle. Germline CDR1 SGHDT, CDR2 YYEEEE. CDR3 DNA: TGTGCCAGCAGCTTTGGCCCATCCGTGACATACGAGCAGTACTTC. This encodes CASSFGPSVTYEQYF.

The chain uses TRBV11-3 and TRBJ2-2; 9 nucleotides align to TRBD1. The CDR3 totals 16 residues. J gave up 5 bases and V 6 bases, and 10 bases lay outside the gene matches. In germline, CDR1 is SGHNT, CDR2 YENEEA. In DNA, the CDR3 is TGTGCCAGCAGACGTCCCCGGGACAGGGTGACCGGGGAGCTGTTTTTT. Its protein product is CASRRPRDRVTGELFF.

J is TRBJ1-1 and V is TRBV27; no clear D. Trimming took off 2 bases at V and 1 base at J, with 5 bases between the two ends. The CDR3 consists of 13 residues. CDR1 is MNHEY, CDR2 SMNVEV, per germline (reference sequence). CDR3 loop: CASSLTQNTEAFF. CDR3 DNA sequence: TGTGCCAGCAGTTTAACGCAGAACACTGAAGCTTTCTTT.

This clone has only a few counts. J is TRBJ1-2 and V is TRBV28, with D unresolved. The CDR3 contains 14 residues. Looked up from germline, CDR1 is MDHEN and CDR2 is SYDVKM. Trimming cost V 5 bases and J 8 bases, with 18 bases left between them. The CDR3 DNA sequence: TGTGCCAGCAGTGACCCGGACGGCAATTACGGCTACACCTTC. The encoded protein is CASSDPDGNYGYTF.

This clone has just a few counts. The CDR3 DNA reads TGTGCCAGCAGATCAGACGAGGCCACTGAAGCTTTCTTT. It encodes CASRSDEATEAFF. The chain carries TRBV9 and TRBJ1-1; the D is unclear. Germline lookup yields CDR1 SGDLS and CDR2 YYNGEE. The length of the CDR3 is 13 residues. Trimming cost V 5 bases and J 4 bases, with 12 bases left between them.

This clone was recorded once. The DNA for the CDR3 is TGTGCCAGCAGCCAAGTTACGGGGGGGGCAGGTTCACCCCTCCACTTT. Its translation is CASSQVTGGAGSPLHF. V usage is TRBV14 and J usage is TRBJ1-6, with D possibly matching TRBD1 (6 bases). V gave up 1 base and J gave up 9 bases, with 16 bases separating them. CDR3 size: 16 residues. The germline V gene encodes CDR1 SGHDN and CDR2 FVKESK.

The genes are TRBV7-2 and TRBJ2-3, with 7 bases that match TRBD2. Per the germline V gene, CDR1 is SGHTA and CDR2 is FQGNSA. CDR3 length: 16 residues. V was clipped by 0 bases and J by 5 bases; unmatched bases: 8. The CDR3: CASSLALSGGLDTQYF. The DNA of the CDR3 is TGTGCCAGCAGCTTAGCGTTGTCGGGGGGTCTAGATACGCAGTATTTT.

Details on this clone: The junction and the germline gene differ at one end; a read error may be behind it. The chain recombines TRBV7-7 with TRBJ1-6, with D maybe TRBD1 (5 bases). The CDR3 runs to 13 residues. Looked up from germline, CDR1 is SSHAT and CDR2 is FNYEAQ (reference sequence). CDR3 region: CASSLQENSPLHF. CDR3 sequence (DNA): TGTGCTAGCAGCTTACAGGAAAATTCACCCCTCCACTTT.

V gene TRBV11-3 combines with J gene TRBJ1-2, with TRBD1 identical over 7 bases. This CDR3 has 15 amino acids. The junction had 9 bases not matched to a gene; V was cut back by 2 bases and J by 6 bases. Germline CDR1 and CDR2: SGHNT and YENEEA. CDR3 amino acids: CASSLRQGPRDGYTF. DNA for the CDR3: TGTGCCAGCAGCTTACGACAGGGCCCGCGGGATGGCTACACCTTC.

The rearrangement uses TRBV7-8 and TRBJ1-5; D gene unclear. This CDR3 spans 19 amino acids. CDR1 and CDR2 (germline): SGHVS, FQNEAQ. V was pared by 2 bases and J by 0 bases, with 20 bases between. The CDR3: CASSLYALERGHSNQPQHF. In DNA form, the CDR3 reads TGTGCCAGCAGCTTATATGCGCTCGAGCGAGGCCATAGCAATCAGCCCCAGCATTTT. The whole variable domain, filled in from reference TRBV7-8 and TRBJ1-5, reads GAGVSQSPRYKVAKRGQDVALRCDPISGHVSLFWYQQALGQGPEFLTYFQNEAQLDKSGLPSDRFFAERPEGSVSTLKIQRTQQEDSAVYLCASSLYALERGHSNQPQHFGDGTRLSIL.

The chain uses TRBV7-8 and TRBJ2-1; weak D call: TRBD1 (5 bases). V lost 5 bases and J lost 5, with 10 bases in between. The length of the CDR3 is 13 residues. Germline loops: CDR1 SGHVS, CDR2 FQNEAQ. CDR3 residues: CASSPRVDNEQFF. In nucleotides, the CDR3 is TGTGCCAGCAGCCCCAGGGTAGACAATGAGCAGTTCTTC.

The gene calls are TRBV10-3 and TRBJ2-3; TRBD1 matches at 9 bases. The V and J ends lost 9 bases and 4 bases, in that order; junction bases with no gene match: 5. Germline CDR1 is ENHRY and CDR2 is SYGVKD. CDR3 length: 13 residues. The CDR3 nucleotides are TGTGCCATGGGACAGGGTGAAGCAGATACGCAGTATTTT. This sequence encodes CAMGQGEADTQYF.

The chain has TRBV4-1 and TRBJ1-2, with TRBD1 matching over 7 bases. CDR3 length: 16 residues. The germline gives CDR1 MGHRA, CDR2 YSYEKL. The ends lost 1 base at V and 5 bases at J; junction bases unmatched: 10. In nucleotides, the CDR3 is TGCGCCAGCAGCCAAGGTCTGACAGGGAGATCATATGGCTACACCTTC. It specifies CASSQGLTGRSYGYTF.

This chain connects TRBV9 to TRBJ2-3; D uncertain. The V end lost 0 bases, the J end lost 0 bases, and 8 bases lay between the germline ends. Per the germline V gene, CDR1 is SGDLS and CDR2 is YYNGEE. The CDR3 sequence is 15 residues long. CDR3 region: CASSVETTSTDTQYF. CDR3 in DNA: TGTGCCAGCAGCGTAGAGACCACTAGCACAGATACGCAGTATTTT.

V and J are TRBV28 and TRBJ1-2, with 11 bases fitting TRBD1. There are 14 residues in the CDR3. Germline CDR1 is MDHEN and CDR2 is SYDVKM. J was trimmed by 4 bases and V by 3 bases; bases with no gene match: 1. This CDR3 reads CASSLGTGGYGYTF. The DNA for the CDR3 is TGTGCCAGCAGTTTGGGGACAGGGGGCTATGGCTACACCTTC.

This clone was detected a few times. This rearrangement joins TRBV5-4 to TRBJ1-1; D not resolved. CDR3 length equals 16 residues. V was cut by 4 bases and J by 0 bases, with 16 bases left in between. The germline V gene has CDR1 SGHNT and CDR2 YYREEE (reference sequence). The CDR3 DNA sequence: TGTGCCAGCAGCCCGGTAGGGTTGGTCATGAACACTGAAGCTTTCTTT. Amino acids: CASSPVGLVMNTEAFF. Looking up the rest from reference TRBV5-4 and TRBJ1-1 gives the full variable domain: ETGVTQSPTHLIKTRGQQVTLRCSSQSGHNTVSWYQQALGQGPQFIFQYYREEENGRGNFPPRFSGLQFPNYSSELNVNALELDDSALYLCASSPVGLVMNTEAFFGQGTRLTVV.

V usage is TRBV7-2 and J usage is TRBJ2-1; possible D gene TRBD1, 6 bases. Germline CDR1 is SGHTA and CDR2 is FQGNSA. CDR3 length: 15 residues. Trimming shortened V by 2 bases and J by 9 bases, and 17 bases separated the two germline ends. In nucleotides, the CDR3 is TGTGCCAGCAGCTTACGGACATCCTTAGGGGGTGAGCAGTTCTTC. Translated, it gives CASSLRTSLGGEQFF. The full variable domain, completed using reference TRBV7-2 and TRBJ2-1, is GAGVSQSPSNKVTEKGKDVELRCDPISGHTALYWYRQSLGQGLEFLIYFQGNSAPDKSGLPSDRFSAERTGGSVSTLTIQRTQQEDSAVYLCASSLRTSLGGEQFFGPGTRLTVL.

The count of this clone is one. The chain uses TRBV5-1 and TRBJ2-2; D possibly corresponds to TRBD2 (6 bases). V gave up 5 bases and J gave up 6 bases, with 14 bases separating them. Germline V gene data show CDR1 as SGHRS and CDR2 as YFSETQ. The CDR3 runs 14 residues. The CDR3 loop is CASRRDGEAGELFF. CDR3 bases: TGCGCCAGCAGGCGGGACGGGGAGGCCGGGGAGCTGTTTTTT.

The chain is built from TRBV15 and TRBJ2-1; the D gene could be TRBD1 or TRBD2 (5 bases each). This CDR3 is built from 16 residues. V lost 0 bases, J lost 4 bases, and 13 bases lay in between. Germline values: CDR1 LNHNV, CDR2 YYDKDF (reference sequence). CDR3 DNA: TGTGCCACCAGCAGAGATGGGCCGAGGGGTTACAATGAGCAGTTCTTC. This encodes CATSRDGPRGYNEQFF.

This clone appeared a few times. The same CDR3 also results from other DNA sequences found in this sample. This sequence joins TRBV7-2 and TRBJ2-7; D tentatively fits TRBD1 or TRBD2 (6 bases each). V lost 0 bases to trimming and J lost 3 bases, with 12 bases between them. CDR3 size: 15 residues. Germline assignment: CDR1 SGHTA and CDR2 FQGNSA. The CDR3 DNA reads TGTGCCAGCAGCTTAGCGCCGGGGGCTGGCTACGAGCAGTACTTC. Protein sequence: CASSLAPGAGYEQYF.

The CDR3 protein is CASSIGQGNYGYTF. The CDR3 DNA follows: TGTGCCAGTAGTATAGGCCAGGGTAACTATGGCTACACCTTC. The chain is built from TRBV19 and TRBJ1-2; TRBD1 is a possible D gene (5 bases). Germline V lookup: CDR1 LNHDA, CDR2 SQIVND (reference sequence). V was clipped by 1 base and J by 1 base, with 7 bases between them. The CDR3 spans 14 residues.

V and J are TRBV28 and TRBJ2-1; D possibly matches TRBD1 or TRBD2 (6 bases each). Per the germline V gene, CDR1 is MDHEN and CDR2 is SYDVKM. There are 12 residues in the CDR3. V was shortened by 6 bases and J by 9 bases, with 12 bases between the two germline ends. The CDR3 sequence: CASRSGGSEQFF. The CDR3 DNA reads TGTGCCAGCAGATCCGGGGGCAGTGAGCAGTTCTTC.

This clone was seen a few times. This chain connects TRBV11-1 to TRBJ1-1; D remains unclear. The V end was cut by 1 base, the J end by 5 bases, with 5 bases between. The CDR3 consists of 12 residues. In germline, CDR1 is SGHAT, CDR2 FQDESV (reference sequence). CDR3 residues: CASSLDRTEAFF. In DNA, the CDR3 is TGTGCCAGCAGCTTAGATCGGACTGAAGCTTTCTTT.

The rearrangement joins TRBV15 to TRBJ1-3; D is perhaps TRBD1 (6 bases). The CDR3 consists of 18 residues. Germline V CDR1 and CDR2: LNHNV, YYDKDF (reference sequence). The ends were cut back, 0 bases at V and 0 bases at J, with 15 bases in the middle. The CDR3 DNA sequence: TGTGCCACCAGCAGAGATTGGGTTCGCAGGGGCTCTGGAAACACCATATATTTT. It specifies CATSRDWVRRGSGNTIYF.

This chain joins TRBV20-1 and TRBJ2-7; D is undetermined. The CDR3 runs to 11 residues. Germline V gene lookup returns CDR1 DFQATT and CDR2 SNEGSKA (reference sequence). The germline V and J ends were trimmed by 3 bases and 0 bases, with 3 bases remaining between them. In DNA, the CDR3 is TGCAGTGCTAGTTCCTCCTACGAGCAGTACTTC. As protein: CSASSSYEQYF.

This clone was seen more than once but under ten times. The chain couples TRBV19 to TRBJ2-3; D is ambiguous. The V end was cut by 7 bases, the J end by 8 bases, with 16 bases between. Germline CDR1 and CDR2: LNHDA and SQIVND (reference sequence). The CDR3 contains 13 residues. This CDR3 reads CASNHRTTPTQYF. The CDR3 region has the DNA TGTGCCAGTAATCATCGGACCACACCTACGCAGTATTTT. Complete variable domain (other parts from reference TRBV19 and TRBJ2-3): DGGITQSPKYLFRKEGQNVTLSCEQNLNHDAMYWYRQDPGQGLRLIYYSQIVNDFQKGDIAEGYSVSREKKESFPLTVTSAQKNPTAFYLCASNHRTTPTQYFGPGTRLTVL.

The rearrangement uses TRBV9 and TRBJ2-2; D is ambiguous. Trimming cost V 1 base and J 0 bases, with 1 base left between them. The CDR3 covers 13 residues. Germline V gives CDR1 SGDLS, CDR2 YYNGEE. The CDR3 loop is CASSVPNTGELFF. The CDR3 nucleotides read TGTGCCAGCAGCGTACCGAACACCGGGGAGCTGTTTTTT. The variable domain in full, completed from reference TRBV9 and TRBJ2-2, reads DSGVTQTPKHLITATGQRVTLRCSPRSGDLSVYWYQQSLDQGLQFLIQYYNGEERAKGNILERFSAQQFPDLHSELNLSSLELGDSALYFCASSVPNTGELFFGEGSRLTVL.

This clone was detected a few times. The chain joins TRBV5-1 to TRBJ1-6, with TRBD1 identical over 7 bases. Looked up from germline, CDR1 is SGHRS and CDR2 is YFSETQ. Trimming took 4 bases from V and 7 from J; bases not matched to a gene: 5. This CDR3 has 14 residues. DNA for the CDR3: TGCGCCAGCAGCCTGACAGGGAAGAATTCACCCCTCCACTTT. It codes for CASSLTGKNSPLHF.

The genes are TRBV27 and TRBJ2-1; possibly TRBD1 for D (6 bases). Looked up from germline, CDR1 is MNHEY and CDR2 is SMNVEV (reference sequence). The CDR3 is 14 residues long. The V gene lost 6 bases and the J gene lost 1 base, with 10 bases spanning the gap. For the CDR3, the DNA is TGTGCCAGCAGCTCTACAGGGTCCTACAATGAGCAGTTCTTC. Translating gives CASSSTGSYNEQFF.

The CDR3: CAISESLLSNTGELFF. CDR3 coding DNA: TGTGCCATCAGTGAGTCGCTGCTGTCGAACACCGGGGAGCTGTTTTTT. This rearrangement joins TRBV10-3 to TRBJ2-2; no firm D call. In germline, CDR1 is ENHRY, CDR2 SYGVKD. CDR3 length: 16 amino acids. Trimming removed 0 bases from V and 0 bases from J, with 8 bases in between.

The chain carries TRBV6-1 and TRBJ1-5; no clear D gene. CDR3 length: 15 residues. The germline V gene encodes CDR1 MNHNS and CDR2 SASEGT. Trimming left V 2 bases short and J 3 bases short, with 11 bases between. CDR3 in DNA: TGTGCCAGCAGTGAAACAGCTGGAAACAATCAGCCCCAGCATTTT. Amino acid sequence: CASSETAGNNQPQHF.